This TCR beta chain was sequenced during a study of blood T cell repertoires in COVID-19. About the study: Samples came from the United States, Italy and Spain, spanning acute and convalescent COVID-19.

Original processing methods: The authors estimated nucleated cell counts from reference gene primer amplification. Only in-frame clones appear in the TCRdb table, and some are missing; sequencing was by immunoSEQ multiplex PCR. The DNA gave D and trimming, while V, J and clone size come from that table. Of about 86,000 clones in the sample, around four fifths were seen once. Germline V gene sequence: CDR1 SGHTA, CDR2 FQGNSA. Trimming at V came to 4 bases and at J to 4 bases, leaving 5 bases not matched to a gene. The CDR3 has 14 residues. This clone was detected a few times. The sequenced sample consisted of peripheral blood. The chain uses TRBV7-2 and TRBJ2-3, with 7 bases identical to TRBD1. This TCR came from a man aged 45-60 years with acute or convalescent COVID-19. The CDR3 protein is CASSSRQGADTQYF. The CDR3 nucleotides are TGTGCCAGCAGCTCCAGACAGGGAGCAGATACGCAGTATTTT.